This T cell receptor (beta chain) was observed in a study of blood T cell repertoires in COVID-19. Only in-frame clones appear in the TCRdb table, and some are missing; sequencing was by immunoSEQ multiplex PCR. Among 160,000 or so clones, approximately 91% were seen once, and the ten largest hold about 2%. Germline CDR1 reads SGHNT; CDR2 reads YYREEE (reference sequence). The CDR3 covers 15 residues. Between the trimmed V and J ends, which lost 0 bases and 3 bases, there was a span of 10 bases. This TCR came from a man between 18 and 35 years old with acute or convalescent COVID-19. This chain connects TRBV5-4 to TRBJ1-5; D remains unclear. Sequencing used peripheral blood. The CDR3 DNA sequence: TGTGCCAGCAGCTTGGGTCCGGAGGACAATCAGCCCCAGCATTTT. Amino acids: CASSLGPEDNQPQHF.